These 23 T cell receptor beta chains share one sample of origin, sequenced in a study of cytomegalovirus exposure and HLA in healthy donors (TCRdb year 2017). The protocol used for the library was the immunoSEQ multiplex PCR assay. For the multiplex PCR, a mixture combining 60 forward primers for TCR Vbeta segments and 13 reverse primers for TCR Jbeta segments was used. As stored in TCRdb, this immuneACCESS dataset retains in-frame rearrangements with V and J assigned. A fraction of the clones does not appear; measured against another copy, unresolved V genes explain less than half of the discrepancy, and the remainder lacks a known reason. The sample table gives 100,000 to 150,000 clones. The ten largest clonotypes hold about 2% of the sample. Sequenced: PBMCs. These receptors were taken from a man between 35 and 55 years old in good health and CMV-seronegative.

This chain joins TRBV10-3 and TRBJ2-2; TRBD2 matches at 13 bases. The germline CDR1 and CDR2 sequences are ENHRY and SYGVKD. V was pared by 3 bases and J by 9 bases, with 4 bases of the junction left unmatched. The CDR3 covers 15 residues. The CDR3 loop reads CAISEGTSGIWELFF. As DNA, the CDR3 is TGTGCCATCAGTGAAGGGACTAGCGGGATCTGGGAGCTGTTTTTT.

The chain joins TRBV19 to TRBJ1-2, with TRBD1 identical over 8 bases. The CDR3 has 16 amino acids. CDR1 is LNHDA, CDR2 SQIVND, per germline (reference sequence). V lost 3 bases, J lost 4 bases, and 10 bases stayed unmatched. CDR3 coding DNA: TGTGCCAGTAGTATCGGCCAGGGGGCGCGGGGCTATGGCTACACCTTC. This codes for CASSIGQGARGYGYTF.

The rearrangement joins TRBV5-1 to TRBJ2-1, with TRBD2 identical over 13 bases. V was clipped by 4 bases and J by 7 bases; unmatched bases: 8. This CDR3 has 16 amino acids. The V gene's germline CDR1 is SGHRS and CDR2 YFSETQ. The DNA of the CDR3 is TGCGCCAGCAGCCCCCCAACTAGCGGGAGGGCGAATGAGCAGTTCTTC. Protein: CASSPPTSGRANEQFF.

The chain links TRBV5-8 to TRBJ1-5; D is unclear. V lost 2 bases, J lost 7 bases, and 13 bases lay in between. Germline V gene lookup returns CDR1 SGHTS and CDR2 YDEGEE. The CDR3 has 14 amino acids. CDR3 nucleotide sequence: TGTGCCAGCAGCTTCGCTGGCGCGGGACAGCCCCAGCATTTT. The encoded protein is CASSFAGAGQPQHF. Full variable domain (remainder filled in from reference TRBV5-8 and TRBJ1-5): EAGVTQSPTHLIKTRGQQATLRCSPISGHTSVYWYQQALGLGLQFLLWYDEGEERNRGNFPPRFSGRQFPNYSSELNVNALELEDSALYLCASSFAGAGQPQHFGDGTRLSIL.

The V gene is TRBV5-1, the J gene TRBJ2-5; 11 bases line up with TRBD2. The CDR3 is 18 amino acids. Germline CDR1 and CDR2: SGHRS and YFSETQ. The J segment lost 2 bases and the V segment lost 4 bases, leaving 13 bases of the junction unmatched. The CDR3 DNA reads TGCGCCAGCAGCCTCCGACCCATGGGACTAGCGGTTCAAGAGACCCAGTACTTC. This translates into CASSLRPMGLAVQETQYF.

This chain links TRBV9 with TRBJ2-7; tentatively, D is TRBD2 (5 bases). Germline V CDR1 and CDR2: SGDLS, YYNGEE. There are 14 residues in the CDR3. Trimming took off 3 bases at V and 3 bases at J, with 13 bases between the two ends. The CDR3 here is CASSGRGGDYEQYF. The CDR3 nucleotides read TGTGCCAGCAGCGGGCGAGGAGGCGACTACGAGCAGTACTTC.

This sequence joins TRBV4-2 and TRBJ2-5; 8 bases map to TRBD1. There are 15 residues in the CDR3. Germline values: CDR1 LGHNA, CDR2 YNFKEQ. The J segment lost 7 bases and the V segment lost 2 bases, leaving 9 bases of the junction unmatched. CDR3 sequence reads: CASSQRAGGAVTQYF. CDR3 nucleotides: TGTGCCAGCAGCCAAAGAGCAGGGGGCGCGGTGACCCAGTACTTC.

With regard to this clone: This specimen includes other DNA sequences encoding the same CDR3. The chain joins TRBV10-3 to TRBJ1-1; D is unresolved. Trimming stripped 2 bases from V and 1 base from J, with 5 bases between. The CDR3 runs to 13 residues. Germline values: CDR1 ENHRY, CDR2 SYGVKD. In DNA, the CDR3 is TGTGCCATCAGTGAGACCGGGAACACTGAAGCTTTCTTT. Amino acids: CAISETGNTEAFF.

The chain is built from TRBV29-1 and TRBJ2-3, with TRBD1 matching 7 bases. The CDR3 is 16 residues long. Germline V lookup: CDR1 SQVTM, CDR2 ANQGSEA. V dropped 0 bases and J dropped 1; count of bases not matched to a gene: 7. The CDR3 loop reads CSVEDGLGTGTDTQYF. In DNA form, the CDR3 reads TGCAGCGTTGAAGATGGGCTCGGGACAGGCACAGATACGCAGTATTTT.

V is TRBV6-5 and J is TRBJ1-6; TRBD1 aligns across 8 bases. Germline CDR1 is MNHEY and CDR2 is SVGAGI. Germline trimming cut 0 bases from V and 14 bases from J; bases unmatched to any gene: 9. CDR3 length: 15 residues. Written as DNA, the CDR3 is TGTGCCAGCAGTTACTCCTCGGACAGGGCCGTGACCCTCCACTTT. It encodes CASSYSSDRAVTLHF.

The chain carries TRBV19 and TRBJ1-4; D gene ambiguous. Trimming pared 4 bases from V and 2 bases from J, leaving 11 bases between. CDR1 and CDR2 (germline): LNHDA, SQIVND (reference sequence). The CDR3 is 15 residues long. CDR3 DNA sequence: TGTGCCAGTAGTAGAAACCCGGGGACTAATGAAAAACTGTTTTTT. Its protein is CASSRNPGTNEKLFF.

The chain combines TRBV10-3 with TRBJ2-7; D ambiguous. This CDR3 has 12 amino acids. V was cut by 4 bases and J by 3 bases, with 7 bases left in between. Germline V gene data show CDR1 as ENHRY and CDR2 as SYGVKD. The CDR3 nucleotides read TGTGCCATCAGTGTATCGGGCTACGAGCAGTACTTC. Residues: CAISVSGYEQYF.

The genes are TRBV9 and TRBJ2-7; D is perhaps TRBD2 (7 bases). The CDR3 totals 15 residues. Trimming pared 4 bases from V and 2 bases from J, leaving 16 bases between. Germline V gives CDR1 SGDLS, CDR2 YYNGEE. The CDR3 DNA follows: TGTGCCAGCAGCCAGGGGCCAGCGGGAACCTACGAGCAGTACTTC. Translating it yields CASSQGPAGTYEQYF.

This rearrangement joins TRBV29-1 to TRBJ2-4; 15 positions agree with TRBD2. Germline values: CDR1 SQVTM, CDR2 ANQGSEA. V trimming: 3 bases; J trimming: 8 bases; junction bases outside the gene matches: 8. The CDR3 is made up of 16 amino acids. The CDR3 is CSVDVGLAGGADIQYF. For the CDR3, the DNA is TGCAGCGTTGACGTTGGACTAGCGGGAGGGGCAGACATTCAGTACTTC.

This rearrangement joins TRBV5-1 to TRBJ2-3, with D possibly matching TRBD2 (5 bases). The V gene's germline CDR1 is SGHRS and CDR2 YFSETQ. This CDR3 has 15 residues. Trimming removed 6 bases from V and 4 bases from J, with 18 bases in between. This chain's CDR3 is CASTPEGRVPDTQYF. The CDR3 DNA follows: TGCGCCAGCACCCCCGAGGGTCGAGTTCCAGATACGCAGTATTTT.

The CDR3 DNA sequence: TGTGCCAGCAGCCGAGGAGTACCCTACGAGCAGTACTTC. Protein product: CASSRGVPYEQYF. V usage is TRBV7-9 and J usage is TRBJ2-7; D unresolved. The CDR3 runs 13 residues. Germline CDR1 SEHNR, CDR2 FQNEAQ (reference sequence). Trimming pared 5 bases from V and 2 bases from J, leaving 10 bases between.

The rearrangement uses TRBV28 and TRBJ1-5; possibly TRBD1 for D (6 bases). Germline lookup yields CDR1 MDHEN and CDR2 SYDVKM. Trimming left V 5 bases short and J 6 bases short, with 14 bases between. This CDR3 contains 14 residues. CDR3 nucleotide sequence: TGTGCCAGCAGTCCGAGCACAGGGTTTCAGCCCCAGCATTTT. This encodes CASSPSTGFQPQHF.

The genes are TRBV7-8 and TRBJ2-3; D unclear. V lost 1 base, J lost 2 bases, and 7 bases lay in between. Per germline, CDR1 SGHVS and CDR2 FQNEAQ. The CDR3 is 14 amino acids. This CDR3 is CASSLGLITDTQYF. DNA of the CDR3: TGTGCCAGCAGCTTAGGGCTGATCACAGATACGCAGTATTTT.

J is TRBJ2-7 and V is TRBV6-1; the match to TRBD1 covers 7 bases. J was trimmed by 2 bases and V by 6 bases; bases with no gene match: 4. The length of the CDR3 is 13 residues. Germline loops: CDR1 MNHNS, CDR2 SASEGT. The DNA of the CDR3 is TGTGCCAGCAGCAACAGGGGTCCCTACGAGCAGTACTTC. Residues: CASSNRGPYEQYF.

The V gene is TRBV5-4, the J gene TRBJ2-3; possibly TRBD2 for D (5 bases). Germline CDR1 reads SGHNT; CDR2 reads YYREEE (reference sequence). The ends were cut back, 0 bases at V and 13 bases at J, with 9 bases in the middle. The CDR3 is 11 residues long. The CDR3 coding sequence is TGTGCCAGCAGCTTGGGACCGAGGGAGTATTTT. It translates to CASSLGPREYF. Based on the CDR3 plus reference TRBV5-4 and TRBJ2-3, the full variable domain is ETGVTQSPTHLIKTRGQQVTLRCSSQSGHNTVSWYQQALGQGPQFIFQYYREEENGRGNFPPRFSGLQFPNYSSELNVNALELDDSALYLCASSLGPREYFGPGTRLTVL.

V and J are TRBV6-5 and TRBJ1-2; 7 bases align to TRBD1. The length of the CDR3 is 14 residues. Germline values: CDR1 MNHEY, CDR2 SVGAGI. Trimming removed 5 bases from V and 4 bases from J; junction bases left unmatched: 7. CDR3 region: CASSRRDRAYGYTF. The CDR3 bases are TGTGCCAGCAGTAGGAGGGACAGAGCCTATGGCTACACCTTC.

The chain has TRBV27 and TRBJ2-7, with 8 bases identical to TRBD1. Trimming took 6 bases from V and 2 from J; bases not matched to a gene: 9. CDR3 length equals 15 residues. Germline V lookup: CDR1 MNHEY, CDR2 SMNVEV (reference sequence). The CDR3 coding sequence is TGTGCCAGCAGACCAGGGACAGGAAGGACCTACGAGCAGTACTTC. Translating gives CASRPGTGRTYEQYF.

CDR3 amino acids: CASGRWLGGSYTF. CDR3 nucleotide sequence: TGTGCCAGCGGTCGCTGGTTGGGAGGGAGCTACACCTTC. The chain has TRBV2 and TRBJ1-2, with D hard to call. The CDR3 is 13 residues long. Germline assignment: CDR1 SNHLY and CDR2 FYNNEI. V was pared by 8 bases and J by 9 bases, with 19 bases between. Full variable domain (outside the CDR3, taken from reference TRBV2 and TRBJ1-2): EPEVTQTPSHQVTQMGQEVILRCVPISNHLYFYWYRQILGQKVEFLVSFYNNEISEKSEIFDDQFSVERPDGSNFTLKIRSTKLEDSAMYFCASGRWLGGSYTFGSGTRLTVV.